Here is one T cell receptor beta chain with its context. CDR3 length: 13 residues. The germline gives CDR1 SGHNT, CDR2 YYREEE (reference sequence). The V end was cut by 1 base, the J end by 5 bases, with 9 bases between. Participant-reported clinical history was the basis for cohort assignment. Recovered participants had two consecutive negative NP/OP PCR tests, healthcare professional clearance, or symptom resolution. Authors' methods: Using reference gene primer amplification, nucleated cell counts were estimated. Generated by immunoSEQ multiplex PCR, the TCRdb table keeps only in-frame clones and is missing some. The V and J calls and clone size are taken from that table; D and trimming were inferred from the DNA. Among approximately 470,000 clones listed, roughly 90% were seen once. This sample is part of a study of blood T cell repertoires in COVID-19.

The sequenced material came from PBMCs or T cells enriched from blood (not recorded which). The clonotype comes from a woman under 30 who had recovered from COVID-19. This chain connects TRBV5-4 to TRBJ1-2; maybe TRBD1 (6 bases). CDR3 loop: CASSLTGQYGYTF. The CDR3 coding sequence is TGTGCCAGCAGCTTGACAGGGCAATATGGCTACACCTTC. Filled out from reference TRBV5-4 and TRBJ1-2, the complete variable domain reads ETGVTQSPTHLIKTRGQQVTLRCSSQSGHNTVSWYQQALGQGPQFIFQYYREEENGRGNFPPRFSGLQFPNYSSELNVNALELDDSALYLCASSLTGQYGYTFGSGTRLTVV.